The table lists the clone carrying this T cell receptor (beta chain) with a few counts. The sample is drawn from a study of blood T cell repertoires in COVID-19. At the level of the study: From T cells, B-cell-depleted T cells, or PBMCs came the material, which was cDNA or gDNA.

The method was immunoSEQ multiplex PCR; TCRdb's version includes in-frame clones alone and lacks a portion of them. The sample lists fewer than 100,000 clones, about 86% occurring once. Sequencing was done on a sample of peripheral blood. This clonotype was sampled from a man of 80 years or more in a cohort sampled during active COVID-19.

The CDR3 loop is CASSLRQQRSSYNSPLHF. As DNA, the CDR3 is TGTGCCAGCTCCCTTCGACAGCAACGAAGCTCCTATAATTCACCCCTCCACTTT. The J gene is TRBJ1-6, the V gene TRBV18, with D possibly TRBD1 on 5 matching bases. CDR1 is KGHSH, CDR2 LQKENI, per germline. V lost 6 bases, J lost 0 bases, and 18 bases lay in between. The CDR3 contains 18 residues. Drawing the rest from reference TRBV18 and TRBJ1-6, the complete variable domain is NAGVMQNPRHLVRRRGQEARLRCSPMKGHSHVYWYRQLPEEGLKFMVYLQKENIIDESGMPKERFSAEFPKEGPSILRIQQVVRGDSAAYFCASSLRQQRSSYNSPLHFGNGTRLTVT.